This T cell receptor beta chain was identified in a study of cytomegalovirus exposure and HLA in healthy donors. CDR1 is LNHNV, CDR2 YYDKDF, per germline (reference sequence). This CDR3 is built from 16 residues. Trimming cost V 0 bases and J 1 base, with 10 bases left between them. The PCR had 60 Vbeta and 13 Jbeta primers. Assay used: immunoSEQ multiplex PCR; TCRdb lists only in-frame clones, some missing. This table has approximately 190,000 clones, around 85% appearing once. This chain connects TRBV15 to TRBJ2-1; TRBD2 might be the D (6 bases). The sequenced sample consisted of PBMCs. The origin of this receptor is a man between 50 and 59 years old in good health and CMV-seronegative. The CDR3 loop reads CATSRDGGSSYNEQFF. In DNA form, the CDR3 reads TGTGCCACCAGCAGAGACGGGGGATCTTCCTACAATGAGCAGTTCTTC.